Each of the 30 T cell receptor beta chains below was sequenced from the same sample in a study of blood T cell repertoires in COVID-19. Libraries were prepared by immunoSEQ multiplex PCR; TCRdb keeps only in-frame clonotypes and omits some of them. The sample contains roughly 280,000 clones, roughly nine tenths of which appear only once. Source material: peripheral blood. Every receptor here comes from a man aged 18 to 29 with active or convalescent COVID-19.

The chain has TRBV15 and TRBJ1-1; possibly TRBD1 for D (5 bases). Germline CDR1 reads LNHNV; CDR2 reads YYDKDF (reference sequence). The CDR3 is 15 amino acids. With 1 base removed from V and 5 bases from J, the gap between germline ends came to 14 bases. CDR3 nucleotides: TGTGCCACCAGCAGAGGGGGGGGAAGAGAAACTGAAGCTTTCTTT. Residues: CATSRGGGRETEAFF.

J is TRBJ2-1 and V is TRBV28; 7 nucleotides align to TRBD2. The CDR3 sequence is 14 residues long. The germline gives CDR1 MDHEN, CDR2 SYDVKM. V was pared by 11 bases and J by 7 bases, with 14 bases of the junction left unmatched. The CDR3 reads CAAGESGKRNEQFF. In DNA form, the CDR3 reads TGTGCCGCGGGCGAGAGCGGGAAGAGAAATGAGCAGTTCTTC.

This clone came up once. The V and J genes are TRBV6-4 and TRBJ2-2, with D perhaps TRBD2 (7 bases). The V end lost 6 bases, the J end lost 6 bases, and 14 bases lay between the germline ends. In germline, CDR1 is MRHNA, CDR2 SNTAGT. The CDR3 spans 14 residues. This CDR3 is CASRSTGRAGELFF. The CDR3 DNA is TGTGCCAGCAGATCAACAGGGAGGGCCGGGGAGCTGTTTTTT.

The chain links TRBV5-4 to TRBJ2-3, with 8 bases lining up with TRBD2. The germline V gene has CDR1 SGHNT and CDR2 YYREEE (reference sequence). The CDR3 spans 16 residues. J was trimmed by 5 bases and V by 4 bases; bases with no gene match: 12. CDR3 protein: CASSRGGQGSGDTQYF. The CDR3 nucleotides are TGTGCCAGCAGCCGGGGGGGGCAGGGATCAGGAGATACGCAGTATTTT.

Concerning this clone: This sample also contains other DNA sequences that code for the same CDR3. This chain joins TRBV20-1 and TRBJ2-3; D is unclear. The germline V and J ends were trimmed by 6 bases and 5 bases, with 9 bases remaining between them. CDR3 size: 11 residues. Per the germline V gene, CDR1 is DFQATT and CDR2 is SNEGSKA (reference sequence). The CDR3 is CSAPSVDTQYF. In DNA, the CDR3 is TGCAGTGCCCCTTCAGTAGATACGCAGTATTTT.

DNA for the CDR3: TGTGCCACCAGTGAAACCGGGACAGCCAACACAGATACGCAGTATTTT. This gives the protein CATSETGTANTDTQYF. This chain links TRBV24-1 with TRBJ2-3; 7 nucleotides match TRBD1. Germline CDR1 reads KGHDR; CDR2 reads SFDVKD. V lost 4 bases and J lost 2; bases outside the gene matches: 8. The CDR3 has 16 amino acids.

V gene TRBV19 combines with J gene TRBJ1-2; D might be TRBD1 (5 bases). The CDR3 runs to 14 residues. The germline gives CDR1 LNHDA, CDR2 SQIVND (reference sequence). V lost 3 bases and J lost 6, with 14 bases in between. This CDR3 is CASSIAQDPHGYTF. For the CDR3, the DNA is TGTGCCAGTAGTATCGCACAGGACCCCCATGGCTACACCTTC.

The rearrangement uses TRBV30 and TRBJ2-7; D is possibly TRBD1 (5 bases). From germline, CDR1 is GTSNPN and CDR2 SVGIG (reference sequence). The V and J ends lost 3 bases and 3 bases respectively, with 18 bases between them. This CDR3 has 15 residues. The CDR3 nucleotides read TGTGCCTGGAGCCCAGGGTCATTGAATTTCTACGAGCAGTACTTC. Translating gives CAWSPGSLNFYEQYF.

This clone was seen just once. The rearrangement links TRBV24-1 to TRBJ2-1, with a possible D match to TRBD2 (6 bases). The CDR3 sequence is 16 residues long. V was clipped by 5 bases and J by 5 bases, with 18 bases between them. Germline assignment: CDR1 KGHDR and CDR2 SFDVKD. In nucleotides, the CDR3 is TGTGCCACCAGTGCTCCCGGGACTGGACCTGACAATGAGCAGTTCTTC. Protein: CATSAPGTGPDNEQFF.

The count of this clone is one. The J gene is TRBJ1-5, the V gene TRBV7-2, with 10 bases lining up with TRBD1. The CDR3 covers 15 residues. CDR1 and CDR2 (germline): SGHTA, FQGNSA. With V trimmed by 3 bases and J by 6 bases, 5 bases remained unmatched. The CDR3 nucleotides read TGTGCCAGCAGCTTGAGACAGGGGGCTTCTCAGCCCCAGCATTTT. Amino acids: CASSLRQGASQPQHF.

The CDR3 sequence is CASSISRAGVGNQPQHF. The CDR3 bases are TGTGCCAGTAGTATAAGTAGGGCAGGGGTTGGCAATCAGCCCCAGCATTTT. The chain employs TRBV19 and TRBJ1-5; D is possibly TRBD1 (6 bases). The CDR3 consists of 17 residues. V was cut by 2 bases and J by 2 bases, with 16 bases left in between. Germline lookup yields CDR1 LNHDA and CDR2 SQIVND (reference sequence).

This rearrangement joins TRBV6-2 or TRBV6-3 to TRBJ2-7; maybe TRBD1 (5 bases). Between the trimmed V and J ends, which lost 0 bases and 6 bases, there was a span of 6 bases. The germline CDR1 and CDR2 sequences are MNHEY and SVGEGT. The CDR3 sequence is 12 residues long. CDR3 nucleotides: TGTGCCAGCAGTTACTCGCAGGGCGAGCAGTACTTC. It translates to CASSYSQGEQYF.

This chain connects TRBV4-3 to TRBJ2-6; 10 bases align to TRBD1. V lost 3 bases, J lost 2 bases, and 1 base stayed unmatched. Germline CDR1 is LGHNA and CDR2 is YSLEER. CDR3 length: 16 amino acids. CDR3 protein: CASSQGQGTGANVLTF. The CDR3 DNA reads as TGCGCCAGCAGCCAGGGACAGGGGACTGGGGCCAACGTCCTGACTTTC.

V usage is TRBV5-5 and J usage is TRBJ2-5, with D possibly matching TRBD2 (7 bases). V lost 0 bases and J lost 5, with 20 bases in between. Germline V CDR1 and CDR2: SGHKS, YYEKEE (reference sequence). The CDR3 loop spans 17 amino acids. The CDR3 here is CASSLGIIRGAVETQYF. CDR3 in DNA: TGTGCCAGCAGCTTGGGGATCATTCGGGGGGCGGTTGAGACCCAGTACTTC. The full variable domain, with the rest looked up from reference TRBV5-5 and TRBJ2-5, is DAGVTQSPTHLIKTRGQQVTLRCSPISGHKSVSWYQQVLGQGPQFIFQYYEKEERGRGNFPDRFSARQFPNYSSELNVNALLLGDSALYLCASSLGIIRGAVETQYFGPGTRLLVL.

V is TRBV5-4 and J is TRBJ2-5; 8 bases are shared with TRBD1. With 8 bases clipped from V and 2 bases from J, the junction kept 8 bases outside the gene matches. The CDR3 extends over 14 amino acids. Germline values: CDR1 SGHNT, CDR2 YYREEE (reference sequence). The CDR3 nucleotides are TGTGCCAGTCAAGAACGGGACAGGCAAGAGACCCAGTACTTC. Amino acid sequence: CASQERDRQETQYF.

The chain combines TRBV28 with TRBJ1-2; 10 bases align to TRBD1. After removal of 3 bases from V and 7 bases from J, the junction contained 5 bases not matched to a gene. Germline V CDR1 and CDR2: MDHEN, SYDVKM. The CDR3 length is 14 residues. CDR3 in DNA: TGTGCCAGCAGTTTTCGGGACAGGGGACGTGGCTACACCTTC. Translation gives CASSFRDRGRGYTF.

J is TRBJ2-2 and V is TRBV9, with TRBD2 matching 10 bases. There are 16 residues in the CDR3. Looked up from germline, CDR1 is SGDLS and CDR2 is YYNGEE. After removal of 3 bases from V and 1 base from J, the junction contained 3 bases not matched to a gene. CDR3 nucleotide sequence: TGTGCCAGCAGCGCCTTAGCGGGGGGGAACACCGGGGAGCTGTTTTTT. Amino acid sequence: CASSALAGGNTGELFF.

CDR3 DNA: TGCAGTGAGACCCAGGGGCAGTACTTC. Amino acids: CSETQGQYF. This chain links TRBV20-1 with TRBJ2-7; D is perhaps TRBD1 (5 bases). V was pared by 7 bases and J by 9 bases, with 10 bases between. Germline loops: CDR1 DFQATT, CDR2 SNEGSKA (reference sequence). CDR3 length: 9 amino acids.

This sequence joins TRBV18 and TRBJ2-7, with 10 positions matching TRBD1. The CDR3 covers 15 residues. CDR1 is KGHSH, CDR2 LQKENI, per germline. Trimming took 3 bases from V and 4 from J; bases not matched to a gene: 6. As DNA, the CDR3 is TGTGCCAGCTCACCGGAGACAGGGGGCATGTACGAGCAGTACTTC. Translation gives CASSPETGGMYEQYF.

The V call is TRBV6-5, the J call TRBJ1-5; a possible D gene is TRBD1 (5 bases). Germline loops: CDR1 MNHEY, CDR2 SVGAGI. V gave up 5 bases and J gave up 5 bases, with 16 bases separating them. The CDR3 contains 15 residues. DNA of the CDR3: TGTGCCAGCAGTATGCGACAGCGGGCGGATCAGCCCCAGCATTTT. Amino acid sequence: CASSMRQRADQPQHF.

V gene TRBV6-5 combines with J gene TRBJ2-1; TRBD2 matches at 8 bases. The trim removed 6 bases at V and 7 bases at J, leaving 11 bases unmatched. Germline V gene lookup returns CDR1 MNHEY and CDR2 SVGAGI. CDR3 length: 15 amino acids. CDR3 amino acids: CASSFTSGGPNEQFF. DNA for the CDR3: TGTGCCAGCAGCTTTACATCGGGAGGGCCGAATGAGCAGTTCTTC.

This chain connects TRBV6-6 to TRBJ2-7, with a possible D match to TRBD2 (6 bases). Per the germline V gene, CDR1 is MNHNY and CDR2 is SVGAGI (reference sequence). The CDR3 is 14 residues long. Trimming stripped 5 bases from V and 4 bases from J, with 15 bases between. Here the CDR3 DNA reads TGTGCCAGCAGTGTTCCGGGACTTATATACGAGCAGTACTTC. Its translation: CASSVPGLIYEQYF.

The J gene is TRBJ1-1, the V gene TRBV6-5; TRBD1 is a possible D gene (5 bases). The V gene lost 6 bases and the J gene lost 5 bases, with 19 bases spanning the gap. The CDR3 runs to 15 residues. The germline CDR1 and CDR2 sequences are MNHEY and SVGAGI. CDR3 sequence (DNA): TGTGCCAGCAGAAAGGACTCCCTTGGGGGGACTGAAGCTTTCTTT. Translated: CASRKDSLGGTEAFF.

This clone is a singleton in its sample. V is TRBV2 and J is TRBJ2-6; TRBD2 matches 9 bases. Germline CDR1 reads SNHLY; CDR2 reads FYNNEI. The CDR3 extends over 15 amino acids. V lost 7 bases, J lost 3 bases, and 4 bases stayed unmatched. CDR3 protein: CASIGTSNGANVLTF. The DNA of the CDR3 is TGTGCCAGCATAGGGACTAGCAATGGGGCCAACGTCCTGACTTTC.

Only a few counts were recorded for this clone. The chain joins TRBV11-3 to TRBJ1-1; D perhaps matches TRBD1 (6 bases). V was shortened by 5 bases and J by 0 bases, with 7 bases between the two germline ends. The CDR3 spans 13 residues. In germline, CDR1 is SGHNT, CDR2 YENEEA. CDR3: CASSPGVNTEAFF. The CDR3 nucleotides are TGTGCCAGCAGCCCAGGGGTGAACACTGAAGCTTTCTTT.

The chain is built from TRBV7-2 and TRBJ1-1; D is uncertain. V lost 4 bases, J lost 4 bases, and 13 bases lay in between. CDR3 length: 14 residues. The V gene's germline CDR1 is SGHTA and CDR2 FQGNSA. CDR3 nucleotide sequence: TGTGCCAGCAGCTCACACGGAGGCGGCACTGAAGCTTTCTTT. It encodes CASSSHGGGTEAFF.

The CDR3 DNA reads as TGTGCCAGCAGAGCGCTAGCGGGGGGGACGGGGCAGTTCTTC. This gives the protein CASRALAGGTGQFF. This chain uses TRBV6-5 with TRBJ2-1; 12 nucleotides match TRBD2. The ends lost 6 bases at V and 12 bases at J; junction bases unmatched: 9. Germline lookup yields CDR1 MNHEY and CDR2 SVGAGI. CDR3 size: 14 residues.

V gene TRBV6-5 combines with J gene TRBJ1-3, with 9 positions matching TRBD1. V dropped 5 bases and J dropped 5; count of bases not matched to a gene: 7. The V gene's germline CDR1 is MNHEY and CDR2 SVGAGI. The CDR3 length is 15 residues. CDR3 coding DNA: TGTGCCAGCAGTACCCCAGGGACAGGGAGAAACACCATATATTTT. Translating it yields CASSTPGTGRNTIYF.

The V gene is TRBV4-2, the J gene TRBJ2-5; perhaps TRBD2 as D (6 bases). Germline V CDR1 and CDR2: LGHNA, YNFKEQ. Trimming left V 0 bases short and J 5 bases short, with 10 bases between. The CDR3 is made up of 14 amino acids. The CDR3 bases are TGTGCCAGCAGCCAAGATGTGCGGGGTGAGACCCAGTACTTC. Protein sequence: CASSQDVRGETQYF.

The chain employs TRBV11-3 and TRBJ2-5; TRBD2 agrees at 10 bases. Per the germline V gene, CDR1 is SGHNT and CDR2 is YENEEA. Trimming removed 5 bases from V and 0 bases from J; junction bases left unmatched: 6. CDR3 length equals 16 residues. The chain's CDR3 is CASSGWTSGNQETQYF. CDR3 sequence (DNA): TGTGCCAGCAGCGGGTGGACTAGCGGCAACCAAGAGACCCAGTACTTC.